The clone carrying this T cell receptor (beta chain) was counted a few times. Its target is not known. This specimen comes from a study of response to subunit inactivated influenza vaccine. Germline V lookup: CDR1 SNHLY, CDR2 FYNNEI. The length of the CDR3 is 13 residues. Trimming pared 8 bases from V and 6 bases from J, leaving 15 bases between. Study results and caveats: Authors proposed each seasonal influenza vaccination draws in few new T cells.

TCRdb reprocessed the RT-PCR reads via MiXCR and lists one record per CDR3 protein. The sample carries hundreds of thousands of distinct CDR3 sequences, 15% to 19% recorded once. This TCR was recovered from a man between 45 and 60 years old who received an inactivated influenza vaccine. The chain couples TRBV2 to TRBJ2-3; weak D call: TRBD2 (5 bases). Sequencing used PBMCs from blood, obtained approximately 13 days after vaccination. The DNA of the CDR3 is TGTGCCAGCTGTACCGGGAAAGGCGATACGCAGTATTTT. Amino acid sequence: CASCTGKGDTQYF.